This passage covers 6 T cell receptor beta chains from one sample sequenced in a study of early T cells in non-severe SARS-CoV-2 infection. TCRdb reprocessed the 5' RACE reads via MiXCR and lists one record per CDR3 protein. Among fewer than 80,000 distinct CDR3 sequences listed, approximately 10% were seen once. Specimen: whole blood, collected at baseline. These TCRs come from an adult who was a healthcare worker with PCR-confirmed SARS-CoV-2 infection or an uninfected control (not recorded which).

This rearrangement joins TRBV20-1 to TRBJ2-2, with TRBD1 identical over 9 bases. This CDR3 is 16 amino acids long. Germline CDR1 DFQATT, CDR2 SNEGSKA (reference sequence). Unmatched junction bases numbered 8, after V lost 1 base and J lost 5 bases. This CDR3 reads CSARAPGTGLTGELFF. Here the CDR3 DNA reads TGCAGTGCTAGAGCACCCGGGACAGGGTTGACCGGGGAGCTGTTTTTT.

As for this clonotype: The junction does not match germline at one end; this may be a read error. The CDR3 bases are TGTGCCAGCAGCCCCCAGGGACCCAAGAACATTCAGTACTTC. This gives the protein CASSPQGPKNIQYF. The rearrangement uses TRBV5-4 and TRBJ2-4; tentatively, D is TRBD1 or TRBD2 (5 bases each). CDR3 length equals 14 residues. The germline V gene encodes CDR1 SGHNT and CDR2 YYREEE (reference sequence).

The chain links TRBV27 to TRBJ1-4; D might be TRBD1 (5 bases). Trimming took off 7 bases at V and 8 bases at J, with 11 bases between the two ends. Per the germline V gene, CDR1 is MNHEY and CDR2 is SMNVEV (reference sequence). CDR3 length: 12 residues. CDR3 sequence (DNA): TGTGCCAGCAAGGGACCTGGGGAAAAACTGTTTTTT. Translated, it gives CASKGPGEKLFF.

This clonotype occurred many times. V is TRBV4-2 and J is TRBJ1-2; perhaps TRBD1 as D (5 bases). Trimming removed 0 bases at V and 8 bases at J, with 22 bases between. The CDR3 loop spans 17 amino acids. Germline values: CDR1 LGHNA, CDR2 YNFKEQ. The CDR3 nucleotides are TGTGCCAGCAGCCAAGACCCTGATCCCCTTACAGGATCGGGCTACACCTTC. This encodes CASSQDPDPLTGSGYTF.

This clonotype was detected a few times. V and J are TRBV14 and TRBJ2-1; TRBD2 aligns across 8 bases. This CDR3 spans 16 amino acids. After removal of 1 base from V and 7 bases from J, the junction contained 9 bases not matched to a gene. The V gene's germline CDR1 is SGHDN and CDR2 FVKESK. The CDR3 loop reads CASSQVDGGAGNEQFF. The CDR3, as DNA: TGTGCCAGCAGCCAAGTTGACGGGGGGGCTGGAAATGAGCAGTTCTTC.

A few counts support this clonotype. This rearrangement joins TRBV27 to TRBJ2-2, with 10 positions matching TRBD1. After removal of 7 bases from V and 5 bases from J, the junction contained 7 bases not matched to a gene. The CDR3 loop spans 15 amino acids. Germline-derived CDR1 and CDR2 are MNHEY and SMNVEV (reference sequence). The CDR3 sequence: CASKPGTGETGELFF. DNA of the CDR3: TGTGCCAGCAAACCAGGGACAGGGGAAACCGGGGAGCTGTTTTTT.